The rows below give T cell receptor beta chains drawn from one sample of a study of graft-versus-host responses after intestinal transplantation. These receptors have no known antigen. Method: immunoSEQ multiplex PCR; TCRdb's copy keeps in-frame clones and lacks some. The sample comprises about 70,000 clones, roughly 88% of which are singletons, and approximately 1.2% rests with the top ten. The sequencing used unstimulated CD8+ T cells sorted from spleen or lymph node cells, collected before intestinal transplant. The receptor source for this set is a human donor who received an intestinal transplant. Both conserved end residues are part of each CDR3. The D gene is left open where the match is weak. Size values are once, few and many counts, or a class for expanded clones, and some rows have none.

TGCGCCAGCAGGCGGACAGCCTACAATGAGCAGTTCTTC	CASRRTAYNEQFF	TRBV5-1	TRBJ2-1	-	13	-
TGTGCCAGCAGTTACGGGGTCAGGGCGAGTTCCGAGCAGTACTTC	CASSYGVRASSEQYF	TRBV6-5	TRBJ2-7	-	15	-
TGTGCCAGCAGCCCCGACAGGGGGCCGGACTACGAGCAGTACTTC	CASSPDRGPDYEQYF	TRBV9	TRBJ2-7	TRBD1	15	-
TGTGCCAGCAGTGCAACATCCCAAGTGGATACGCAGTATTTT	CASSATSQVDTQYF	TRBV2	TRBJ2-3	-	14	-
TGTGCCAGCAGTGTAAACGTTGACAGGGTGACCTACGAGCAGTACTTC	CASSVNVDRVTYEQYF	TRBV2	TRBJ2-7	TRBD1	16	-
TGTGCCAGCAGCTTAGAAGTTTTGGGACAGGGGGCTGGCTACACCTTC	CASSLEVLGQGAGYTF	TRBV7-8	TRBJ1-2	TRBD1	16	-
TGTGCCAGCACCGGGGGGGAGGGGGGACCTCAAGAGACCCAGTACTTC	CASTGGEGGPQETQYF	TRBV9	TRBJ2-5	TRBD2	16	once
TGTGCCAGCAGCACAAACAGGGCCGAAAAACTGTTTTTT	CASSTNRAEKLFF	TRBV6-6	TRBJ1-4	-	13	-
TGTGCCAGCAGTCTCACAGGGGACGAGCAGTACTTC	CASSLTGDEQYF	TRBV7-3	TRBJ2-7	TRBD1	12	-
TGTGCCAGCAGTCCAGGGCTAGCGGGGGGCTCCTACGAGCAGTACTTC	CASSPGLAGGSYEQYF	TRBV27	TRBJ2-7	TRBD2	16	-
TGTGCCAGCAGCCCCGGAGGCACTGAAGCTTTCTTT	CASSPGGTEAFF	TRBV7-2	TRBJ1-1	-	12	-
TGTGCCAGCAGCACAGGGACAGGGACCTACGAGCAGTACTTC	CASSTGTGTYEQYF	TRBV5-8	TRBJ2-7	TRBD1	14	-
TGTGCCAGCAGCGAGGGGAGGGAGTGGGCTGAAGCTTTCTTT	CASSEGREWAEAFF	TRBV6-1	TRBJ1-1	-	14	-
TGTGCCAGCAGTGACGGGGACAATGAGCAGTTCTTC	CASSDGDNEQFF	TRBV5-6	TRBJ2-1	-	12	few
TGTGCCAGCAGCCGGGGGGCAGGACTGAACACTGAAGCTTTCTTT	CASSRGAGLNTEAFF	TRBV2	TRBJ1-1	-	15	-
TGTGCCAGCAGTGAAGGACAGGGAGCCTACGAGCAGTACTTC	CASSEGQGAYEQYF	TRBV6-5	TRBJ2-7	TRBD1	14	-
TGTGCCAGTAGTATAGGGGGGCAGACGAACACTGAAGCTTTCTTT	CASSIGGQTNTEAFF	TRBV19	TRBJ1-1	-	15	-
TGTGCCAGTAGTGCGGGGCAGGTGGGGACTGAAGCTTTCTTT	CASSAGQVGTEAFF	TRBV19	TRBJ1-1	-	14	-
TGCGCCAGCAGCTCGCCTAGCGGCGATACGCAGTATTTT	CASSSPSGDTQYF	TRBV10-2	TRBJ2-3	TRBD2	13	-
TGTGCCACCGGGGGACTAACACCCTATACGCAGTATTTT	CATGGLTPYTQYF	TRBV2	TRBJ2-3	TRBD2	13	once
TGTGCCAGCAGCGTAGGGTCCGGGAGCACAGATACGCAGTATTTT	CASSVGSGSTDTQYF	TRBV9	TRBJ2-3	-	15	-
TGCGCCAGCAGTGGTAGCGGCTCCTATGGCTACACCTTC	CASSGSGSYGYTF	TRBV10-1	TRBJ1-2	-	13	-
TGCGCCAGCGGATTACAGGCCGGGGAGACCCAGTACTTC	CASGLQAGETQYF	TRBV10-1	TRBJ2-5	-	13	once
TGCGCCAGCAGTGACAGGGAAGGAGCTAACTATGGCTACACCTTC	CASSDREGANYGYTF	TRBV10-2	TRBJ1-2	-	15	-
TGTGCCAGCAGCTTAGATCGCGGGGTCCCTGAAGCTTTCTTT	CASSLDRGVPEAFF	TRBV11-2	TRBJ1-1	-	14	-
TGTGCCAGCAGCTTAGTACATTCGGGTGAAGCTTTCTTT	CASSLVHSGEAFF	TRBV7-3	TRBJ1-1	-	13	once
TGTGCCAGCAGCCCATGGGACACCGCGAACACCGGGGAGCTGTTTTTT	CASSPWDTANTGELFF	TRBV9	TRBJ2-2	-	16	-
TGTGCCAGCAGCCCGACCTCAGGGGGCCCCCTAGCTAACTATGGCTACACCTTC	CASSPTSGGPLANYGYTF	TRBV7-8	TRBJ1-2	TRBD1	18	-
TGTGCCAGCAGTGACGAGGGGGCACCTTACAATGAGCAGTTCTTC	CASSDEGAPYNEQFF	TRBV6-4	TRBJ2-1	TRBD1	15	-